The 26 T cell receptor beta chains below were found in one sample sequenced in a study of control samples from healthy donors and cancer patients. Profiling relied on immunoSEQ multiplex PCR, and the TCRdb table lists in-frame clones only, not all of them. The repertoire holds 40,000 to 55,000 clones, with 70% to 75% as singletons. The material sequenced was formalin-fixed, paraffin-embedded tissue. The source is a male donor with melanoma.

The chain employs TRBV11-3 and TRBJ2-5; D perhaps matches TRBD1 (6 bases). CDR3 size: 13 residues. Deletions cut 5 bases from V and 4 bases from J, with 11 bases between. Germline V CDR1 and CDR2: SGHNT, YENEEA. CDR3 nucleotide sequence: TGTGCCAGCAGCCCGGACAGTACAGAGACCCAGTACTTC. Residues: CASSPDSTETQYF.

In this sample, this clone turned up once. The chain's CDR3 is CASSRTGLDTQYF. The CDR3 nucleotides read TGTGCCAGCAGCCGTACAGGGCTAGATACGCAGTATTTT. The chain combines TRBV3-1 (or the pseudogene TRBV3-2) with TRBJ2-3; D possibly corresponds to TRBD1 (6 bases). This CDR3 comprises 13 residues. Between the trimmed V and J ends, which lost 4 bases and 5 bases, there was a span of 10 bases. CDR1 LGHDT and CDR2 YNNKEL come from the germline V gene (reference sequence).

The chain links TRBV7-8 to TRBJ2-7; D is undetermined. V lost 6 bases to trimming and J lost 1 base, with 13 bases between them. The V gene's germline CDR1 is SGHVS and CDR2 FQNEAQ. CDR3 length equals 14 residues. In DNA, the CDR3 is TGTGCCAGCAGGGGAATAATAGGGTCCTACGAGCAGTACTTC. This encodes CASRGIIGSYEQYF.

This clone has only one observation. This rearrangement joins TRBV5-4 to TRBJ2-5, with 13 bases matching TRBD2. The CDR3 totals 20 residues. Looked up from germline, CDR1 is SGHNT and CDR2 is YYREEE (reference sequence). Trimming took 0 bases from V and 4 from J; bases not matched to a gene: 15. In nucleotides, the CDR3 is TGTGCCAGCAGCTTGGCCGCCGGACTAGCGGGAGTGGTTAGGAGAGAGACCCAGTACTTC. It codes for CASSLAAGLAGVVRRETQYF. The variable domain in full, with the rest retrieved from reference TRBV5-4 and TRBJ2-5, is ETGVTQSPTHLIKTRGQQVTLRCSSQSGHNTVSWYQQALGQGPQFIFQYYREEENGRGNFPPRFSGLQFPNYSSELNVNALELDDSALYLCASSLAAGLAGVVRRETQYFGPGTRLLVL.

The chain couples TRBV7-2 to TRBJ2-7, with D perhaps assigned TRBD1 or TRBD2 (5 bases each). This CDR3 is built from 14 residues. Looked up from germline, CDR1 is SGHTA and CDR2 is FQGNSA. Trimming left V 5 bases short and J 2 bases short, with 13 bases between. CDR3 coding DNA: TGTGCCAGCAGCGCCACCGGGACGACCTACGAGCAGTACTTC. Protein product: CASSATGTTYEQYF. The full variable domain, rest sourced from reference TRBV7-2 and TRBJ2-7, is GAGVSQSPSNKVTEKGKDVELRCDPISGHTALYWYRQSLGQGLEFLIYFQGNSAPDKSGLPSDRFSAERTGGSVSTLTIQRTQQEDSAVYLCASSATGTTYEQYFGPGTRLTVT.

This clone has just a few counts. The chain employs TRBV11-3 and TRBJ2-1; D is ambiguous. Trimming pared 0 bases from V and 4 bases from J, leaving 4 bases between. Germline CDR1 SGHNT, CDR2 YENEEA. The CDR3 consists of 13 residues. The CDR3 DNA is TGTGCCAGCAGCTTAGATCGATACAATGAGCAGTTCTTC. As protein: CASSLDRYNEQFF.

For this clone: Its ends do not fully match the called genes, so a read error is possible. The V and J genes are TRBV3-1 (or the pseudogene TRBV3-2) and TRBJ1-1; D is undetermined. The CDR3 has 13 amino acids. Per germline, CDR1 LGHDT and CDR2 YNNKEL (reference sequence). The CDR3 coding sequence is TGTACCAGCAGCCAAGTGAGGAGACACGAAGCTTTCTTT. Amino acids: CTSSQVRRHEAFF.

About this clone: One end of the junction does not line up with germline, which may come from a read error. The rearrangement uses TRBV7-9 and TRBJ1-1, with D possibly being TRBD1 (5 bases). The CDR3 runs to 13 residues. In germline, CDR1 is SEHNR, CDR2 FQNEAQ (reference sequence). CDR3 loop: CASTLGAATEAFF. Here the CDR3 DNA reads TGTGCCAGCACCTTAGGGGCAGCCACTGAAGCTTTCTTT.

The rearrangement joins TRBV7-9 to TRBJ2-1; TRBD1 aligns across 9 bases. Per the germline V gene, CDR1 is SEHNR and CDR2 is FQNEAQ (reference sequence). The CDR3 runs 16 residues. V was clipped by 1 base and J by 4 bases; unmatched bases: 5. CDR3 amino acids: CASSLDPQGAYNEQFF. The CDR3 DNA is TGTGCCAGCAGCTTAGATCCACAGGGGGCTTACAATGAGCAGTTCTTC.

This chain's CDR3 is CASSLVGIEAFF. As DNA, the CDR3 is TGTGCCAGCAGCTTAGTCGGGATTGAAGCTTTCTTT. The chain joins TRBV7-9 to TRBJ1-1, with D uncertain. Germline loops: CDR1 SEHNR, CDR2 FQNEAQ (reference sequence). The CDR3 extends over 12 amino acids. Trimming took 1 base from V and 7 from J, leaving 7 bases between them.

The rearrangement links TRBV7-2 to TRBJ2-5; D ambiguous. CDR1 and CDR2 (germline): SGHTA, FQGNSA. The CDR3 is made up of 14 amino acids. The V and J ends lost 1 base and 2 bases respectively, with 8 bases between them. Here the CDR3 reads CASSLVSVQETQYF. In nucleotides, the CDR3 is TGTGCCAGCAGCTTAGTGTCAGTTCAAGAGACCCAGTACTTC.

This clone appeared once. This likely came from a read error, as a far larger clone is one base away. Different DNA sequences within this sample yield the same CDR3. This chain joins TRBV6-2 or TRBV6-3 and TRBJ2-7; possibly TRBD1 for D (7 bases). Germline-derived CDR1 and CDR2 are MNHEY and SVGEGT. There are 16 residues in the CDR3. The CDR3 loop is CASSYGPQGGSYEQYF. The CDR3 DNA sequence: TGTGCCAGCAGTTACGGGCCTCAGGGGGGCTCATACGAGCAGTACTTT.

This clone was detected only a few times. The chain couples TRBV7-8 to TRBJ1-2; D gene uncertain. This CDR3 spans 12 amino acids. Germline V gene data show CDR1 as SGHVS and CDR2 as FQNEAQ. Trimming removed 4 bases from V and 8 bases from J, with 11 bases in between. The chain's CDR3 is CASSSGRAGYTF. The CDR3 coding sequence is TGTGCCAGCAGCTCCGGACGAGCCGGCTACACCTTC.

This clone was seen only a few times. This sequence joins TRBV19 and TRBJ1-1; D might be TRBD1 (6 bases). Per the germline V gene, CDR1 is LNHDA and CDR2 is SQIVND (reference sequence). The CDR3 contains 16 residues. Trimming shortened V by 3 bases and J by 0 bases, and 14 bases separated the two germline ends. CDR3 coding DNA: TGTGCCAGTAGTATGAATTCGGGACACCTGAACACTGAAGCTTTCTTT. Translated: CASSMNSGHLNTEAFF.

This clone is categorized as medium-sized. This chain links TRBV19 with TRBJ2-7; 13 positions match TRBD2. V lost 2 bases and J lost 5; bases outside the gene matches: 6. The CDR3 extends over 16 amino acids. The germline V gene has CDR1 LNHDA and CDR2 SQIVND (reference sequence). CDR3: CASSIRTSGRSDEQYF. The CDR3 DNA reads TGTGCCAGTAGTATAAGGACTAGCGGGAGAAGCGACGAGCAGTACTTC.

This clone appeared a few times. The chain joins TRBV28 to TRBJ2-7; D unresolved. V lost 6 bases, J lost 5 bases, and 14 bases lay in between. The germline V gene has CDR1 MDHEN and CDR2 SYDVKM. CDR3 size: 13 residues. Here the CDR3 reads CASSPAGRDEQYF. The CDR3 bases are TGTGCCAGCAGCCCCGCCGGCCGGGACGAGCAGTACTTC.

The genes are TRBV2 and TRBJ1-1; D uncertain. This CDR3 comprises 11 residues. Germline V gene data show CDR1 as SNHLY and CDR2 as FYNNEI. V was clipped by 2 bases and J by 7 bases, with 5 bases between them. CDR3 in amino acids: CASSEMGEAFF. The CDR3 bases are TGTGCCAGCAGTGAAATGGGTGAAGCTTTCTTT.

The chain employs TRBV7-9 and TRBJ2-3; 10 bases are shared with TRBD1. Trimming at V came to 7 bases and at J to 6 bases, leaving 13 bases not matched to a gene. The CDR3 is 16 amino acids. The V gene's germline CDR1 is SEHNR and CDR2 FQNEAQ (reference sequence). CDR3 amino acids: CASITGDRGVGDTQYF. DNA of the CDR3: TGTGCCAGCATCACGGGGGACAGGGGAGTGGGCGATACGCAGTATTTT.

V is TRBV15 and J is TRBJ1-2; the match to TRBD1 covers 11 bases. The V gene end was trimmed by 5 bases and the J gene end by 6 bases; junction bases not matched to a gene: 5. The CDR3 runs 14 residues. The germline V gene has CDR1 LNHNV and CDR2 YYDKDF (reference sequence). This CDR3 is CATSRGTGGNGYTF. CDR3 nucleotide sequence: TGTGCCACCAGCCGTGGGACAGGGGGGAATGGCTACACCTTC.

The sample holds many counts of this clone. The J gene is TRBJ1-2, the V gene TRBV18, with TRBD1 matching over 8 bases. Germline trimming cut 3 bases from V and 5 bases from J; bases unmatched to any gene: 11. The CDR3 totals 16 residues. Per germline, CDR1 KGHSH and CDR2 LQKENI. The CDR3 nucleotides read TGTGCCAGCTCACCCCGGACAGGGCCCGAGGGGTATGGCTACACCTTC. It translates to CASSPRTGPEGYGYTF.

CDR3 protein: CASRRMASSYEQYF. The CDR3, as DNA: TGTGCCAGCAGACGGATGGCCAGCTCCTACGAGCAGTACTTC. The V call is TRBV6-5, the J call TRBJ2-7; D is uncertain. Trimming took 6 bases from V and 0 from J, leaving 12 bases between them. CDR1 is MNHEY and CDR2 is SVGAGI in the germline V gene. This CDR3 has 14 residues.

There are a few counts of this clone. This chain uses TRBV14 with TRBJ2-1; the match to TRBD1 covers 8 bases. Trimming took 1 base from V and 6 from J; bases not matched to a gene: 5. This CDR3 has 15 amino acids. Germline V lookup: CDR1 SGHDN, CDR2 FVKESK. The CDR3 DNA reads TGTGCCAGCAGCCAAGCGAGACAGGGGATCAATGAGCAGTTCTTC. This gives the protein CASSQARQGINEQFF. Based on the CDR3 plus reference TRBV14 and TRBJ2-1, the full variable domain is EAGVTQFPSHSVIEKGQTVTLRCDPISGHDNLYWYRRVMGKEIKFLLHFVKESKQDESGMPNNRFLAERTGGTYSTLKVQPAELEDSGVYFCASSQARQGINEQFFGPGTRLTVL.

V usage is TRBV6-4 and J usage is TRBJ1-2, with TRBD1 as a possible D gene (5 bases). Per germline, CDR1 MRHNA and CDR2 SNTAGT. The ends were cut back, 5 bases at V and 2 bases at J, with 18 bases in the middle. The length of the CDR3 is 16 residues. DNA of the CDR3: TGTGCCAGCAGTCCTCTTGGGACGGCTTCAAACTATGGCTACACCTTC. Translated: CASSPLGTASNYGYTF.

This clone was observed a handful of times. The CDR3 region is CASKFPGENYGYTF. The DNA of the CDR3 is TGTGCCAGCAAATTCCCGGGGGAAAACTATGGCTACACCTTC. This chain uses TRBV28 with TRBJ1-2, with a possible D match to TRBD1 (5 bases). Trimming stripped 7 bases from V and 2 bases from J, with 14 bases between. Germline CDR1 MDHEN, CDR2 SYDVKM. CDR3 length equals 14 residues.

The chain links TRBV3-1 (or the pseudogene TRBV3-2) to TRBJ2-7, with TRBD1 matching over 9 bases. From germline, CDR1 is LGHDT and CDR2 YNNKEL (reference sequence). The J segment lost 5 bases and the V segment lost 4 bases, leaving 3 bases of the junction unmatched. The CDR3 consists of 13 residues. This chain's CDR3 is CASSLRQGDEQYF. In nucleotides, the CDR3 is TGTGCCAGCAGCCTACGACAGGGGGACGAGCAGTACTTC.

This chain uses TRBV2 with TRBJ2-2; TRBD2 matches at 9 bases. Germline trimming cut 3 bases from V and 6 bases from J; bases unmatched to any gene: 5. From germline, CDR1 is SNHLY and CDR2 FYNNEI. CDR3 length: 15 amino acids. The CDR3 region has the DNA TGTGCCAGCAGTGAGCTAGCGGGGTTATCCGGGGAGCTGTTTTTT. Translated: CASSELAGLSGELFF.